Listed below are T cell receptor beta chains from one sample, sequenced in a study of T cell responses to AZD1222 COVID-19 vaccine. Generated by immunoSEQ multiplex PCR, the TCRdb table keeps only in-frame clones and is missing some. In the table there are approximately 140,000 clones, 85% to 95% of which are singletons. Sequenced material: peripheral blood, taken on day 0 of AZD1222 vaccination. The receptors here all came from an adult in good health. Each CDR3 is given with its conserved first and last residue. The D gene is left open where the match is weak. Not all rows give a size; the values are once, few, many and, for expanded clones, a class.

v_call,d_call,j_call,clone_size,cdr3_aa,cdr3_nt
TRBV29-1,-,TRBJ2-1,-,CSVGPGSALGYNEQFF,TGCAGCGTAGGCCCCGGGTCAGCGCTAGGGTACAATGAGCAGTTCTTC
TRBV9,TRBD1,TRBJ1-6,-,CASSVRRQGASKGSYNSPLHF,TGTGCCAGCAGCGTGCGAAGACAGGGGGCTTCCAAGGGCTCCTATAATTCACCCCTCCACTTT
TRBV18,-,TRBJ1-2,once,CASSLNTGTLYGYTF,TGTGCCAGCTCACTGAATACCGGGACCCTCTATGGCTACACCTTC
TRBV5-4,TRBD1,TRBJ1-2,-,CASSSGGTGTLGSGYTF,TGTGCCAGCAGCTCGGGAGGGACAGGGACTCTGGGGAGTGGCTACACCTTC
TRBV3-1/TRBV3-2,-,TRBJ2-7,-,CASSQDLEANEQYF,TGTGCCAGCAGCCAAGATCTAGAAGCGAACGAGCAGTACTTC
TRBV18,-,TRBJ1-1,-,CASSLDPRGTEAFF,TGTGCCAGCTCATTAGACCCTCGGGGCACTGAAGCTTTCTTT
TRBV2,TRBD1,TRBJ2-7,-,CASNAARDRGYEQYF,TGTGCCAGCAATGCGGCGAGGGACAGGGGCTACGAGCAGTACTTC
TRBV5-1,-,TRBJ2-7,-,CASSLNQPGAPYEQYF,TGCGCCAGCAGCCTTAACCAACCGGGGGCCCCCTACGAGCAGTACTTC
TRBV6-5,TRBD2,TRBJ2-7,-,CASSYSSGGSYEQYF,TGTGCCAGCAGTTACTCTTCGGGGGGCTCCTACGAGCAGTACTTC
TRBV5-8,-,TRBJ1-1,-,CASSFRILNTEAFF,TGTGCCAGCAGCTTTAGGATCTTGAACACTGAAGCTTTCTTT
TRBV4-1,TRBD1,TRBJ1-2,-,CASSQGQGDGYTF,TGCGCCAGCAGCCAAGGACAGGGTGATGGCTACACCTTC
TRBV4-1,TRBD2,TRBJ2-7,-,CASSSTWSGSYEQYF,TGCGCCAGCAGCTCCACCTGGAGCGGGAGTTACGAGCAGTACTTC
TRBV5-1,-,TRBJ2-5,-,CASSLVGGGETQYF,TGCGCCAGCAGCTTGGTTGGTGGAGGGGAGACCCAGTACTTC
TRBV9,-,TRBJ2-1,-,CASSVTIADNSYNEQFF,TGTGCCAGCAGCGTAACGATAGCGGACAACTCCTACAATGAGCAGTTCTTC
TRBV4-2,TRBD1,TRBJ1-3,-,CASSRGTGKENTIYF,TGTGCCAGCAGCCGCGGGACAGGGAAAGAAAACACCATATATTTT
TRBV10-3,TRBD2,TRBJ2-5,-,CAISETSGTHQETQYF,TGTGCCATCAGTGAGACTAGCGGGACCCACCAAGAGACCCAGTACTTC
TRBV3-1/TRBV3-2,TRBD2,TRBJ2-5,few,CASSQSRLAGVRETQYF,TGTGCCAGCAGCCAATCTCGACTAGCGGGAGTCAGAGAGACCCAGTACTTC
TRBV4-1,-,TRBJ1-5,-,CASSQERSNQPQHF,TGCGCCAGCAGCCAAGAACGCAGCAATCAGCCCCAGCATTTT
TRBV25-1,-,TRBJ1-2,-,CASTRQRTDDTMGYTF,TGTGCCAGCACCAGGCAGCGGACCGACGATACTATGGGCTACACCTTC
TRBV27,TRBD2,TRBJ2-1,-,CASSYLAGAGNEQFF,TGTGCCAGCAGTTACCTAGCGGGAGCGGGCAATGAGCAGTTCTTC
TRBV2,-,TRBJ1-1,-,CASSDRTSGTEAFF,TGTGCCAGCAGTGATCGGACCTCGGGAACTGAAGCTTTCTTT
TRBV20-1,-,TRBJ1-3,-,CSASYRDGSGNTIYF,TGCAGTGCTAGTTACAGGGATGGCTCTGGAAACACCATATATTTT
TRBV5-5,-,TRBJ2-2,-,CASSLVQGFSGELFF,TGTGCCAGCAGCTTGGTTCAGGGATTCAGCGGGGAGCTGTTTTTT
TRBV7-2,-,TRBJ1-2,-,CASSSTTPEGGYTF,TGTGCCAGCAGCTCGACCACCCCGGAGGGGGGCTACACCTTC
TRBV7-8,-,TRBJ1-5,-,CASSLQGIGYSNQPQHF,TGTGCCAGCAGCTTACAGGGTATCGGGTATAGCAATCAGCCCCAGCATTTT
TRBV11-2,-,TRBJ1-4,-,CASSSAGTPNEKLFF,TGTGCCAGCAGCTCCGCCGGGACACCCAATGAAAAACTGTTTTTT
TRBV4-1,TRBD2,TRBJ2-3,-,CASSQDHTGGSTDTQYF,TGCGCCAGCAGCCAAGATCATACGGGAGGGAGCACAGATACGCAGTATTTT
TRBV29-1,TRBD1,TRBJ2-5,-,CSVGWDRGRETQYF,TGCAGCGTTGGATGGGACAGGGGGAGAGAGACCCAGTACTTC
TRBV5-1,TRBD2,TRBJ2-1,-,CASSRDRTSGGENNEQFF,TGCGCCAGCAGCCGGGATAGGACTAGCGGGGGGGAAAACAATGAGCAGTTCTTC
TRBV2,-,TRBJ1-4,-,CASSTDRQMREKLFF,TGTGCCAGCAGTACAGACAGACAGATGAGGGAAAAACTGTTTTTT
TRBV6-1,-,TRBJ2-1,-,CASSEFGRWASYNEQFF,TGTGCCAGCAGTGAGTTTGGCCGGTGGGCCTCCTACAATGAGCAGTTCTTC
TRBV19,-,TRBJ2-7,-,CASSIGEGYEQYF,TGTGCCAGTAGTATAGGCGAGGGGTACGAGCAGTACTTC
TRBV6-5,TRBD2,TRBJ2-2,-,CASSLREGNTGELFF,TGTGCCAGCAGTCTCCGGGAGGGGAACACCGGGGAGCTGTTTTTT
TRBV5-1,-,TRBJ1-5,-,CASSLVPDQPQHF,TGCGCCAGCAGCTTGGTTCCGGATCAGCCCCAGCATTTT
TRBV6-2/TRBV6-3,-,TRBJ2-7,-,CASSYRPGLPEQYF,TGTGCCAGCAGTTATCGGCCGGGCCTCCCGGAGCAGTACTTC
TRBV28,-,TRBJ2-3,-,CATYILGDTQYF,TGTGCCACCTATATCTTAGGAGATACGCAGTATTTT
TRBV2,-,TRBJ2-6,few,CASSVVIDSGANVLTF,TGTGCCAGCAGTGTCGTCATCGACTCTGGGGCCAACGTCCTGACTTTC
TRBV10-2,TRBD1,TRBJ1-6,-,CASLGQESNSPLHF,TGCGCCAGCTTAGGACAGGAATCGAATTCACCCCTCCACTTT
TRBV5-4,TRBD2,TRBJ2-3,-,CASSLDSGNTDTQYF,TGTGCCAGCAGCTTGGATAGCGGGAACACAGATACGCAGTATTTT
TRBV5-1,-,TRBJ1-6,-,CASTLNGRHNSPLHF,TGCGCCAGCACCCTAAATGGGAGACATAATTCACCCCTCCACTTT
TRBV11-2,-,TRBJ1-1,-,CASSRPQENTEAFF,TGTGCCAGCAGCCGACCCCAAGAGAACACTGAAGCTTTCTTT
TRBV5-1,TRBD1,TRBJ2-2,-,CASSSRTGATGELFF,TGCGCCAGCAGCTCTAGGACAGGGGCCACCGGGGAGCTGTTTTTT
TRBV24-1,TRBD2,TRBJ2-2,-,CATSDSKLAGRPPYPTGELFF,TGTGCCACCAGTGATTCGAAACTAGCGGGAAGGCCCCCTTACCCCACCGGGGAGCTGTTTTTT
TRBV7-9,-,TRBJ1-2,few,CASSPDADGYTF,TGTGCCAGCAGCCCGGACGCCGATGGCTACACCTTC
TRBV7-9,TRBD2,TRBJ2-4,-,CASSSGGVVAKNIQYF,TGTGCCAGCAGCTCCGGGGGGGTAGTAGCCAAAAACATTCAGTACTTC
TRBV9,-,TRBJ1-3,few,CASSVEGKAGNTIYF,TGTGCCAGCAGCGTGGAGGGCAAGGCTGGAAACACCATATATTTT